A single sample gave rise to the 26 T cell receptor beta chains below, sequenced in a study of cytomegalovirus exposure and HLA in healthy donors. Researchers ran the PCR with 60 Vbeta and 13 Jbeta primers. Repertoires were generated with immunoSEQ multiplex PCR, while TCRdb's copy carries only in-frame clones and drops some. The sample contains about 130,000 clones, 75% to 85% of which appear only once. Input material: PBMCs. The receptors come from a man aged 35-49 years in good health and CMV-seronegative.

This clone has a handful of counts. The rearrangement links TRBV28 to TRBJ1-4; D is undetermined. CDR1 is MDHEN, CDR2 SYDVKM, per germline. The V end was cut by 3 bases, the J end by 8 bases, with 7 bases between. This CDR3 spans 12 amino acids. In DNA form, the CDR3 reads TGTGCCAGCAGTTTTGCAGGAGAAAAACTGTTTTTT. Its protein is CASSFAGEKLFF.

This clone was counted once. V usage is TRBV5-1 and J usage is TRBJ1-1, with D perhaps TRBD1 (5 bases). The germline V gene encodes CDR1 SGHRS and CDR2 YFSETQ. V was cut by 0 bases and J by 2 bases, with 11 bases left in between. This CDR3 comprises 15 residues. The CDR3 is CASSLVEGANTEAFF. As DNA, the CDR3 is TGCGCCAGCAGCTTGGTTGAAGGGGCCAACACTGAAGCTTTCTTT.

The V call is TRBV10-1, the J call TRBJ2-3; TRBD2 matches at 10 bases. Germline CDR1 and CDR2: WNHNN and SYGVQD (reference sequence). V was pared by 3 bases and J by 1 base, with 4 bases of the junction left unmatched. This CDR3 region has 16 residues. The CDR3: CASSDRGLAGTDTQYF. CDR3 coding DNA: TGCGCCAGCAGTGACCGAGGACTAGCGGGCACAGATACGCAGTATTTT.

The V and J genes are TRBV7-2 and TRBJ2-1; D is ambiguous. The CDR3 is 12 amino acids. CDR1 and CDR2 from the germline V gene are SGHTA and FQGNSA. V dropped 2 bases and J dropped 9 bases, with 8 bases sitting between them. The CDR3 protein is CASSLFASEQFF. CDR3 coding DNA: TGTGCCAGCAGCTTATTTGCCAGTGAGCAGTTCTTC.

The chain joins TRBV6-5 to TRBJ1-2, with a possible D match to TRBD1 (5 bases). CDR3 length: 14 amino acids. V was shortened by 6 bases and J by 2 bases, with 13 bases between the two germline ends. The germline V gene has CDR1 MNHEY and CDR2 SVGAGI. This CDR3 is CASRHDPGNYGYTF. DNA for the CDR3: TGTGCCAGCAGGCACGATCCAGGGAACTATGGCTACACCTTC.

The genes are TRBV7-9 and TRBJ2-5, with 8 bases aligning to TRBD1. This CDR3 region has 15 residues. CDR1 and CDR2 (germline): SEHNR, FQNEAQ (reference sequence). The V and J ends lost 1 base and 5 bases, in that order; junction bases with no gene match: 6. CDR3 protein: CASSLVQGAGETQYF. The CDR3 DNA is TGTGCCAGCAGCTTAGTCCAGGGGGCGGGGGAGACCCAGTACTTC. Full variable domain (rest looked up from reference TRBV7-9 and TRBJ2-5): DTGVSQNPRHKITKRGQNVTFRCDPISEHNRLYWYRQTLGQGPEFLTYFQNEAQLEKSRLLSDRFSAERPKGSFSTLEIQRTEQGDSAMYLCASSLVQGAGETQYFGPGTRLLVL.

The CDR3 sequence: CATSGRTGGGEKLFF. The CDR3 DNA reads TGTGCCACCAGCGGACGGACAGGGGGCGGTGAAAAACTGTTTTTT. This chain joins TRBV15 and TRBJ1-4, with 11 bases matching TRBD1. The germline CDR1 and CDR2 sequences are LNHNV and YYDKDF (reference sequence). Trimming at V came to 5 bases and at J to 7 bases, leaving 6 bases not matched to a gene. The CDR3 length is 15 residues.

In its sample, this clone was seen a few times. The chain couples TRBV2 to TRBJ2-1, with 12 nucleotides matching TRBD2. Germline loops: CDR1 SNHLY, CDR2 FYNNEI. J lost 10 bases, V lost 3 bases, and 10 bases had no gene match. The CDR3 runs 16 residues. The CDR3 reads CASSDSPLAGGREQFF. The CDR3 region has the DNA TGTGCCAGCAGTGATTCCCCTCTAGCGGGAGGGCGGGAGCAGTTCTTC.

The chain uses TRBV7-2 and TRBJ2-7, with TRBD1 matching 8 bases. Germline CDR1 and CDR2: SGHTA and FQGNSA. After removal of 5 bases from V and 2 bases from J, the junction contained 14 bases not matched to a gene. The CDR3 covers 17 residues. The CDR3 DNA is TGTGCCAGCAGCCATCGACAGGGGATAACACGCCCCTACGAGCAGTACTTC. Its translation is CASSHRQGITRPYEQYF.

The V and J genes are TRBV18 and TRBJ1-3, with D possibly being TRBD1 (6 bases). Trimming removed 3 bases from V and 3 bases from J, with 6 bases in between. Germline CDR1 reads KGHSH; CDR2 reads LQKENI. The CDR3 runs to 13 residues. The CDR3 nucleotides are TGTGCCAGCTCACCGACAGGTGGAAACACCATATATTTT. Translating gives CASSPTGGNTIYF.

CDR3: CASSLSTGLTDTQYF. CDR3 coding DNA: TGTGCCAGCAGTCTATCGACAGGGCTCACAGATACGCAGTATTTT. V gene TRBV28 combines with J gene TRBJ2-3; 7 positions match TRBD1. Germline V gene lookup returns CDR1 MDHEN and CDR2 SYDVKM. The CDR3 spans 15 residues. V lost 5 bases and J lost 2; bases outside the gene matches: 7.

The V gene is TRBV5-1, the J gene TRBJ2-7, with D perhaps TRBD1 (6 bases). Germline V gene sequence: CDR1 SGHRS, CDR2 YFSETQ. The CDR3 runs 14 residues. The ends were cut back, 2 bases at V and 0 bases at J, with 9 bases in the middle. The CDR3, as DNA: TGCGCCAGCAGCTTACAGGGTATCTCCTACGAGCAGTACTTC. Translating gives CASSLQGISYEQYF.

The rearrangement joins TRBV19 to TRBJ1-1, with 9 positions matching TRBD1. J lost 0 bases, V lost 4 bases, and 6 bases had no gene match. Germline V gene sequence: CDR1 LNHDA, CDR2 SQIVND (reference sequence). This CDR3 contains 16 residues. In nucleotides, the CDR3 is TGTGCCAGTAGTACCGGGACAGGGAGGATGAACACTGAAGCTTTCTTT. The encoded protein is CASSTGTGRMNTEAFF.

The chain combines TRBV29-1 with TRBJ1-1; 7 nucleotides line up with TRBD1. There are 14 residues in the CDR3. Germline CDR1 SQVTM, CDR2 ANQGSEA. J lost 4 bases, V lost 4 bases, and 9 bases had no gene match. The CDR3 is CSVAPQGYATEAFF. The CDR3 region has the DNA TGCAGCGTTGCCCCACAGGGGTATGCCACTGAAGCTTTCTTT.

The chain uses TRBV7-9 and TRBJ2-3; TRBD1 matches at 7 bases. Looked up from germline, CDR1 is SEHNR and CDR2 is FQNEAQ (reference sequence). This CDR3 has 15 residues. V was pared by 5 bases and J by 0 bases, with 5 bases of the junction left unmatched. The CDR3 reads CASSVGTVSTDTQYF. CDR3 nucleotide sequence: TGTGCCAGCAGCGTCGGGACAGTAAGCACAGATACGCAGTATTTT.

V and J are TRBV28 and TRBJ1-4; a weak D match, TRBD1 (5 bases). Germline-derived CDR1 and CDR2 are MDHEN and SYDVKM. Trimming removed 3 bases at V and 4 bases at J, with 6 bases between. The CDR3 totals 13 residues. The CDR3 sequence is CASSFGGNEKLFF. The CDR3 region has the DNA TGTGCCAGCAGTTTCGGGGGTAATGAAAAACTGTTTTTT. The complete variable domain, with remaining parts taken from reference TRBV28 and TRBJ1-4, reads DVKVTQSSRYLVKRTGEKVFLECVQDMDHENMFWYRQDPGLGLRLIYFSYDVKMKEKGDIPEGYSVSREKKERFSLILESASTNQTSMYLCASSFGGNEKLFFGSGTQLSVL.

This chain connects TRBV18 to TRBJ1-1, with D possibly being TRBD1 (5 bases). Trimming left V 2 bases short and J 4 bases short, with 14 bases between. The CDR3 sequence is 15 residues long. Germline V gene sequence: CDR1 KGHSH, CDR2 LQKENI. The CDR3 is CASSPSQGMRTEAFF. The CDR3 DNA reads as TGTGCCAGCTCACCATCGCAGGGAATGCGCACTGAAGCTTTCTTT. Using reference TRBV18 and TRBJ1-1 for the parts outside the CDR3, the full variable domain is NAGVMQNPRHLVRRRGQEARLRCSPMKGHSHVYWYRQLPEEGLKFMVYLQKENIIDESGMPKERFSAEFPKEGPSILRIQQVVRGDSAAYFCASSPSQGMRTEAFFGQGTRLTVV.

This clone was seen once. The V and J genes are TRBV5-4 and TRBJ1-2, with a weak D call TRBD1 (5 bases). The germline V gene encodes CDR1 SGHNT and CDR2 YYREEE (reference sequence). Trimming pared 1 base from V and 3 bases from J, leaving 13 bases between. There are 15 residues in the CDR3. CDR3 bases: TGTGCCAGCAGCTTGCGAAGGGGCAGTTACTATGGCTACACCTTC. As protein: CASSLRRGSYYGYTF.

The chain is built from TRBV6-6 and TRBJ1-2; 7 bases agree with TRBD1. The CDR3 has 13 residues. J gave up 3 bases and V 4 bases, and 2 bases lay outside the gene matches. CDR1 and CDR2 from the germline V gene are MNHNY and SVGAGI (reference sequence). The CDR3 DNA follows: TGTGCCAGCAGTTCACAGGGGTACTATGGCTACACCTTC. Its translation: CASSSQGYYGYTF.

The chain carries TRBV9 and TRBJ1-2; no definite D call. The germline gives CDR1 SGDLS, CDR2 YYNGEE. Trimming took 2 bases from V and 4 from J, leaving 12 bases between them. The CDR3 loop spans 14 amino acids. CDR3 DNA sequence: TGTGCCAGCAGCGTTCTACCCACGGGCTATGGCTACACCTTC. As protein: CASSVLPTGYGYTF.

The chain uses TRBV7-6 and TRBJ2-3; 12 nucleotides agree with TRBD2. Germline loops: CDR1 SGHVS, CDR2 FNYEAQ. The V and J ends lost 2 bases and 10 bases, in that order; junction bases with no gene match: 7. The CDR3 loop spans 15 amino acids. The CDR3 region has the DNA TGTGCCAGCAGCTTATTGGAGCTAGCGGGAGGGGCGCAGTATTTT. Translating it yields CASSLLELAGGAQYF.

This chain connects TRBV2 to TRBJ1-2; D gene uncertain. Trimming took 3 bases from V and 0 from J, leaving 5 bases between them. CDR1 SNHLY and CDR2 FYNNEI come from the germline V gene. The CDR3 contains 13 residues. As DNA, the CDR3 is TGTGCCAGCAGTGACGGTCCTAACTATGGCTACACCTTC. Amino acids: CASSDGPNYGYTF.

CDR3 residues: CSVTGGQGSSYEQYF. The CDR3 nucleotides read TGCAGCGTTACTGGGGGTCAGGGGAGCTCCTACGAGCAGTACTTC. The chain joins TRBV29-1 to TRBJ2-7, with a tentative D call TRBD1 (6 bases). Germline CDR1 reads SQVTM; CDR2 reads ANQGSEA. The ends were cut back, 5 bases at V and 0 bases at J, with 17 bases in the middle. The CDR3 covers 15 residues.

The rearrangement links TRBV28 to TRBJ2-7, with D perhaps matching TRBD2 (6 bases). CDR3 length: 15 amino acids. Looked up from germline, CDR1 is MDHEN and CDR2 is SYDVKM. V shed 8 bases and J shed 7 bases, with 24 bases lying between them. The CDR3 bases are TGTGCCAGCGAGGGGCCAGGGTACGTACGGGGGGAGCAGTACTTC. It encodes CASEGPGYVRGEQYF.

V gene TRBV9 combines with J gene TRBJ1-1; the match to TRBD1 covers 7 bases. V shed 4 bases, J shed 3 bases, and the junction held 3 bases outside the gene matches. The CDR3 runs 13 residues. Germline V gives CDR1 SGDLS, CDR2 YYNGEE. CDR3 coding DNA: TGTGCCAGCAGCTCCACAGGGGACACTGAAGCTTTCTTT. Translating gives CASSSTGDTEAFF.

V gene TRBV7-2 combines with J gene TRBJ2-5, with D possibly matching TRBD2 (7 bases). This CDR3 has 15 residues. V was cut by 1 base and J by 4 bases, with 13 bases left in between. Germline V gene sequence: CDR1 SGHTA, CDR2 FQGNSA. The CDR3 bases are TGTGCCAGCAGCTTAGAGGGCGGGGGCCTAGAGACCCAGTACTTC. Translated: CASSLEGGGLETQYF.